This is a list of T cell receptor beta chains from one sample in a study of T cell changes during pregnancy in multiple sclerosis. Sequencing was performed with immunoSEQ multiplex PCR; in TCRdb, only in-frame clones are kept and a portion is missing. The profile covers approximately 30,000 clones, with about nine tenths appearing a single time and 8.3% taken by the ten largest. Material: CD8+ T cells from peripheral blood mononuclear cells, obtained in the second trimester of pregnancy. Receptor source: a female donor with multiple sclerosis, enrolled in a pregnancy study. Both conserved end residues are part of each CDR3. Fields, in order: clone size, CDR3 length, J gene, D gene, V gene, CDR3 protein, CDR3 DNA. The D gene is left open where the match is weak. Part of the rows lack a size; the others show once, few, many or a class for expanded clones.

>-|11|TRBJ1-2|TRBD1|TRBV11-2
CASRTGAGYTF
TGTGCCAGCAGGACAGGGGCTGGCTACACCTTC
>once|14|TRBJ2-7|TRBD1|TRBV7-9
CASSPWDRALEQYF
TGTGCCAGCAGCCCTTGGGACAGGGCCCTCGAGCAGTACTTC
>-|15|TRBJ2-3|TRBD1|TRBV4-1
CASSHGTGDTDTQYF
TGCGCCAGCAGCCACGGGACAGGGGACACAGATACGCAGTATTTT
>few|15|TRBJ2-5|TRBD1|TRBV6-1
CASSVLTGTDETQYF
TGTGCCAGCAGTGTACTTACCGGGACAGATGAGACCCAGTACTTC
>-|16|TRBJ1-5|-|TRBV21-1
CAIPIPPDRLNQPQHF
TGTGCCATCCCGATACCCCCGGACAGGCTTAATCAGCCCCAGCATTTT
>-|18|TRBJ1-5|-|TRBV19
CASTSHPRQTYSNQPQHF
TGTGCCAGTACATCCCACCCCCGCCAAACCTATAGCAATCAGCCCCAGCATTTT
>few|16|TRBJ1-6|-|TRBV2
CASSGTTPLNNSPLHF
TGTGCCAGCAGTGGTACGACTCCCCTTAATAATTCACCCCTCCACTTT
>-|14|TRBJ2-3|-|TRBV28
CASSPRVLPDTQYF
TGTGCCAGCAGCCCGAGGGTCCTCCCAGATACGCAGTATTTT
>-|12|TRBJ2-5|-|TRBV28
CASSAASETQYF
TGTGCCAGCAGTGCGGCCTCGGAGACCCAGTACTTC
>-|15|TRBJ2-7|TRBD1|TRBV7-9
CASSPRDRSSYEQYF
TGTGCCAGCAGCCCACGGGACAGGAGCTCCTACGAGCAGTACTTC
>-|14|TRBJ2-7|TRBD1|TRBV18
CASSPPQGAYEQYF
TGTGCCAGCTCACCACCGCAGGGGGCCTACGAGCAGTACTTC
>-|17|TRBJ1-1|-|TRBV5-1
CASSLAGVLPSNTEAFF
TGCGCCAGCAGCTTGGCCGGGGTCCTCCCTTCTAACACTGAAGCTTTCTTT
>-|15|TRBJ2-1|TRBD1|TRBV5-5
CASSLWDRAYNEQFF
TGTGCCAGCAGCTTGTGGGACAGGGCCTACAATGAGCAGTTCTTC
>-|17|TRBJ2-1|-|TRBV4-1
CASSLRSGLSSYNEQFF
TGCGCCAGCAGCCTAAGATCGGGACTGAGCTCCTACAATGAGCAGTTCTTC
>-|17|TRBJ1-5|-|TRBV21-1
CASSKVWEESGNQPQHF
TGTGCCAGCAGCAAAGTTTGGGAGGAAAGCGGCAATCAGCCCCAGCATTTT
>-|11|TRBJ2-7|-|TRBV27
CASTHAGEQYF
TGTGCCAGCACCCATGCGGGGGAGCAGTACTTC
>few|17|TRBJ1-6|-|TRBV2
CASSDLGPLRGNSPLHF
TGTGCCAGCAGTGACCTTGGACCCCTACGGGGTAATTCACCCCTCCACTTT
>-|16|TRBJ2-2|TRBD1|TRBV7-3
CASSFPGQRIPGELFF
TGTGCCAGCAGCTTCCCGGGACAGAGGATCCCTGGGGAGCTGTTTTTT
>-|13|TRBJ2-1|TRBD1|TRBV5-6
CASSLTGGNEQFF
TGTGCCAGCAGCTTAACAGGGGGGAATGAGCAGTTCTTC
>-|16|TRBJ2-5|TRBD1|TRBV7-9
CASSLSRDRVQETQYF
TGTGCCAGCAGCTTATCCCGGGACAGGGTTCAAGAGACCCAGTACTTC
>-|14|TRBJ1-2|-|TRBV9
CASSGQEGAIGYTF
TGTGCCAGCAGCGGACAGGAAGGTGCTATTGGCTACACCTTC
>-|15|TRBJ1-2|TRBD1|TRBV9
CASSVGYRGPYGYTF
TGTGCCAGCAGCGTAGGGTACAGGGGGCCCTATGGCTACACCTTC
>-|14|TRBJ2-7|TRBD1|TRBV13
CASSGWDRGYEQYF
TGTGCCAGCAGCGGCTGGGACAGGGGCTACGAGCAGTACTTC
>-|14|TRBJ1-1|-|TRBV28
CASSWTARGTEAFF
TGTGCCAGCAGTTGGACAGCGAGGGGCACTGAAGCTTTCTTT
>few|15|TRBJ2-3|TRBD2|TRBV6-1
CASSRLAGEVDTQYF
TGTGCCAGCAGTAGACTAGCGGGGGAGGTAGATACGCAGTATTTT
>-|14|TRBJ1-5|-|TRBV6-6
CASSLSEANQPQHF
TGTGCCAGCAGTTTATCGGAGGCCAATCAGCCCCAGCATTTT
>-|17|TRBJ1-6|TRBD1|TRBV5-4
CASSQASGTGLDSPLHF
TGTGCCAGCAGCCAGGCTTCCGGGACAGGGCTGGATTCACCCCTCCACTTT
>-|14|TRBJ1-1|TRBD1|TRBV7-9
CASMIGQGDTEAFF
TGTGCCAGCATGATCGGACAGGGCGACACTGAAGCTTTCTTT
>-|15|TRBJ2-1|-|TRBV7-1
CASSLPWAQADEQFF
TGTGCCAGCAGCCTCCCTTGGGCCCAGGCCGATGAGCAGTTCTTC
>-|15|TRBJ1-5|TRBD1|TRBV6-5
CASSQQGARNQPQHF
TGTGCCAGCAGTCAGCAGGGGGCTCGGAATCAGCCCCAGCATTTT
>-|14|TRBJ2-7|TRBD1|TRBV5-6
CASSFGTGSYEQYF
TGTGCCAGCAGCTTCGGGACAGGCTCCTACGAGCAGTACTTC
>-|16|TRBJ1-3|TRBD1|TRBV4-3
CASSQGQGFSGNTIYF
TGCGCCAGCAGCCAGGGACAGGGGTTCTCTGGAAACACCATATATTTT
>-|14|TRBJ2-2|TRBD1|TRBV2
CASRDRTNTGELFF
TGTGCCAGCAGGGACAGGACGAACACCGGGGAGCTGTTTTTT
>-|11|TRBJ1-1|-|TRBV10-2
CASSGLPRAFF
TGCGCCAGCAGTGGCCTACCGAGAGCTTTCTTT
>medium-sized|17|TRBJ1-6|-|TRBV10-1
CASSDMAADSYNSPLHF
TGCGCCAGCAGTGATATGGCCGCGGACTCCTATAATTCACCCCTCCACTTT
>-|17|TRBJ2-2|-|TRBV19
CASSIRRGEAGTGELFF
TGTGCCAGTAGTATCCGGCGGGGCGAAGCGGGCACCGGGGAGCTGTTTTTT
>-|19|TRBJ2-2|TRBD2|TRBV4-3
CASSQYLVLAGEFTGELFF
TGCGCCAGCAGCCAATACCTGGTGCTAGCGGGGGAGTTCACCGGGGAGCTGTTTTTT
>-|16|TRBJ2-3|-|TRBV5-5
CASSPPLTGYTDTQYF
TGTGCCAGCAGCCCCCCTTTGACTGGCTACACAGATACGCAGTATTTT
>-|16|TRBJ1-1|-|TRBV21-1
CASRVGTGGMNTEAFF
TGTGCCAGCAGGGTTGGGACAGGGGGAATGAACACTGAAGCTTTCTTT
>-|15|TRBJ2-1|TRBD1|TRBV5-6
CASSALWTGYDEQFF
TGTGCCAGCAGCGCCCTGTGGACAGGGTACGATGAGCAGTTCTTC
>-|13|TRBJ2-7|TRBD2|TRBV7-9
CASSSSGAYEQYF
TGTGCCAGCAGCTCTAGCGGGGCGTACGAGCAGTACTTC
>-|15|TRBJ2-3|-|TRBV11-2
CASSLRGYSTDTQYF
TGTGCCAGCAGCTTAAGGGGTTATAGCACAGATACGCAGTATTTT
>-|14|TRBJ1-4|-|TRBV6-1
CASGEGPTNEKLFF
TGTGCCAGCGGGGAGGGGCCAACTAATGAAAAACTGTTTTTT